This T cell receptor beta chain was sequenced in a study of post-analysis software for immune sequencing data. As for the study in general: Clinical courses comprised relapsing-remitting, secondary progressive and progressive-relapsing multiple sclerosis.

Study-wide results and caveats: By F measure, samples from a shared preparation batch strongly co-clustered. Compared with controls, patients had more of about five TRBV segments, including TRBV5-6, TRBV5-1 and TRBV20-1. Multiple sclerosis patients showed significantly lower normalized Chao1 diversity than controls did.

Of note for this clonotype: Its antigen is as yet unknown.

V gave up 6 bases and J gave up 2 bases, with 15 bases separating them. The CDR3 is made up of 15 amino acids. Prepared TCR beta cDNA libraries contained unique molecular identifiers. In TCRdb, the PCR reads were re-called with MiXCR into one record per CDR3 protein. The sample records 350,000 to 450,000 distinct CDR3 sequences, approximately 37% being singletons. Sequencing was performed on blood. The TCR was taken from a girl aged 2 to 9 with multiple sclerosis. The rearrangement joins TRBV12-3 or TRBV12-4 to TRBJ2-3; D not resolved. The CDR3 DNA reads as TGTGCCAGCAGCACGACGGATTCGTCCACAGATACGCAGTATTTT. Translated: CASSTTDSSTDTQYF.